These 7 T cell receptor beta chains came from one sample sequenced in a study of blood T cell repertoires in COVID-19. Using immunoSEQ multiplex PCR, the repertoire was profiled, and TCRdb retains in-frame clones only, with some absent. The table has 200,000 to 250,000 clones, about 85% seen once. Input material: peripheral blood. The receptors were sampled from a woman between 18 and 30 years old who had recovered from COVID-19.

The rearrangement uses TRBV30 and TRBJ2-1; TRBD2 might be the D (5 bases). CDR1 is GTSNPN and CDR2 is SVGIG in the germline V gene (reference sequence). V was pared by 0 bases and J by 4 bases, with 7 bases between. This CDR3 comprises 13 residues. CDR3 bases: TGTGCCTGGAGTGTACTAGTTTACAATGAGCAGTTCTTC. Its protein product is CAWSVLVYNEQFF.

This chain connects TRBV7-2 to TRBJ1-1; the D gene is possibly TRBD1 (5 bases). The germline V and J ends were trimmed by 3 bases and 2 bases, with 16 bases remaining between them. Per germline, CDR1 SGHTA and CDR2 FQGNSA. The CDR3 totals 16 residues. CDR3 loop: CASSLVGGAKNTEAFF. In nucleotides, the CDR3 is TGTGCCAGCAGCTTGGTTGGAGGGGCTAAAAACACTGAAGCTTTCTTT.

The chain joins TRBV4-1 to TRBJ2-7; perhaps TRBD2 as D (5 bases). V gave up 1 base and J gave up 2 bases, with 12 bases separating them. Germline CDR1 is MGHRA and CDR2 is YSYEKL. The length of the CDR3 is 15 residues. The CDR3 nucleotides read TGCGCCAGCAGCCAAGTTGAGGGCACAACCTACGAGCAGTACTTC. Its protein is CASSQVEGTTYEQYF.

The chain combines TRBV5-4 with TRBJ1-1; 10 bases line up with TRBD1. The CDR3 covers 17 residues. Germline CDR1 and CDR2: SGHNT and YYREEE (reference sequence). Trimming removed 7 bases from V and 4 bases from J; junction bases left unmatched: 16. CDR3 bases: TGTGCCAGCGGCGAGCGGGACAGGGGCCCCCAGAGCACTGAAGCTTTCTTT. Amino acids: CASGERDRGPQSTEAFF.

The chain's CDR3 is CASSIVAGQGFSTQYF. CDR3 in DNA: TGTGCCAGTAGTATAGTCGCGGGACAGGGGTTTTCGACCCAGTACTTC. The chain links TRBV19 to TRBJ2-5, with 10 bases lining up with TRBD1. Germline values: CDR1 LNHDA, CDR2 SQIVND (reference sequence). The CDR3 runs 16 residues. With 1 base clipped from V and 7 bases from J, the junction kept 9 bases outside the gene matches.

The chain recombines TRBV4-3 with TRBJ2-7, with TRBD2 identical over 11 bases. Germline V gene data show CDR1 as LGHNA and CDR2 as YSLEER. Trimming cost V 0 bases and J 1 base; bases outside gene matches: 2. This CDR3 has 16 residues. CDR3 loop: CASSQETSGRSYEQYF. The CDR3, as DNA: TGCGCCAGCAGCCAAGAAACTAGCGGGAGATCCTACGAGCAGTACTTC.

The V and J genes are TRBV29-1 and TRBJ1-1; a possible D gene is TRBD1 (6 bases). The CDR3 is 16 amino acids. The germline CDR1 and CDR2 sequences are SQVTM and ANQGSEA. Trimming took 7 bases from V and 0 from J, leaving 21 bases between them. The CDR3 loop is CSEQTGLDPVNTEAFF. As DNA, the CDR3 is TGCAGCGAACAGACAGGCCTAGACCCGGTGAACACTGAAGCTTTCTTT.